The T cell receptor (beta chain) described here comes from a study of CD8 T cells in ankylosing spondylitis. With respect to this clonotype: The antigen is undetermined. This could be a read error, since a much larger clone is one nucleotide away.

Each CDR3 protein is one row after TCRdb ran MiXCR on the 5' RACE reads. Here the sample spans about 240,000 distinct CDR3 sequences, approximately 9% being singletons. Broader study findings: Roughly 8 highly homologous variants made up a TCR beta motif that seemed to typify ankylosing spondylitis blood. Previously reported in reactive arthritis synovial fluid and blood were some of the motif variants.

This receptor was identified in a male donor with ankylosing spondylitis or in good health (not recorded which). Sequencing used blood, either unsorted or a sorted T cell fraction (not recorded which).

The CDR3 nucleotides are TGCGCCAGCAGCTTTGGAGGAAGGGGGGGCACTGAAGCTTTCTTT. This sequence encodes CASSFGGRGGTEAFF. J is TRBJ1-1 and V is TRBV5-1; perhaps TRBD1 as D (6 bases). Germline V gives CDR1 SGHRS, CDR2 YFSETQ. This CDR3 comprises 15 residues. The V end was cut by 2 bases, the J end by 4 bases, with 15 bases between.